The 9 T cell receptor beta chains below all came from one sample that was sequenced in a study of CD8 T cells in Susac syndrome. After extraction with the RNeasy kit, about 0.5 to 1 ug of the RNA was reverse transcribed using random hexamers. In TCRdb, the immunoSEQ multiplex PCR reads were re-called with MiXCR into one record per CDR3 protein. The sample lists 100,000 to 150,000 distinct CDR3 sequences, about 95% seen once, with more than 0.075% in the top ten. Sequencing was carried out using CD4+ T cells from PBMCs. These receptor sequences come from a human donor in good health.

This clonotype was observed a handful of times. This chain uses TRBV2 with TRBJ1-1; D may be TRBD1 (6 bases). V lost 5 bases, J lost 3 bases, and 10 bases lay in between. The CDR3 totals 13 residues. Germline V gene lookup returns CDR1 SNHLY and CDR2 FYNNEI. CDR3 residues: CASSPQGYTEAFF. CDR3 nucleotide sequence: TGTGCCAGCAGTCCACAGGGCTACACTGAAGCTTTCTTT.

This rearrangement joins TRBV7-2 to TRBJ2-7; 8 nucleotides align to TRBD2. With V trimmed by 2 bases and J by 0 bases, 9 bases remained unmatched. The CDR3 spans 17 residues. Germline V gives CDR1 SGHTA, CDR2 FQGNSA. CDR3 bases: TGTGCCAGCAGCTTATATCTTTTTAGCGGGGCCTCCTACGAGCAGTACTTC. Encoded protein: CASSLYLFSGASYEQYF.

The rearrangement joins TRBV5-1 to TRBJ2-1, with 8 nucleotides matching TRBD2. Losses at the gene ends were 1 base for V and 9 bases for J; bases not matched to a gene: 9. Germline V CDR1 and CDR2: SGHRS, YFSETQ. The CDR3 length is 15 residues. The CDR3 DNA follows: TGCGCCAGCAGCTTGAGCAGCGGGAGTAACGGTGAGCAGTTCTTC. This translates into CASSLSSGSNGEQFF. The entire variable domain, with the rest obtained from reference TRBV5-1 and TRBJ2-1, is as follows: KAGVTQTPRYLIKTRGQQVTLSCSPISGHRSVSWYQQTPGQGLQFLFEYFSETQRNKGNFPGRFSGRQFSNSRSEMNVSTLELGDSALYLCASSLSSGSNGEQFFGPGTRLTVL.

Written as DNA, the CDR3 is TGTGCCACCAGTGACCCATCTCCTAGCGGGGGCACAGATACGCAGTATTTT. Its protein is CATSDPSPSGGTDTQYF. This chain joins TRBV24-1 and TRBJ2-3, with 9 bases lining up with TRBD2. Trimming took 4 bases from V and 1 from J; bases not matched to a gene: 8. The length of the CDR3 is 17 residues. Germline loops: CDR1 KGHDR, CDR2 SFDVKD.

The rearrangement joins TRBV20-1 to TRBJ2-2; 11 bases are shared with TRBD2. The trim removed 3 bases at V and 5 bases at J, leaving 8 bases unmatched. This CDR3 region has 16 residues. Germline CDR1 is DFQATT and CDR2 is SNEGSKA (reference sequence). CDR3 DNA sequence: TGCAGTGCTAGTCGTCAACTAGCGGGAGAAACCGGGGAGCTGTTTTTT. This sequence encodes CSASRQLAGETGELFF.

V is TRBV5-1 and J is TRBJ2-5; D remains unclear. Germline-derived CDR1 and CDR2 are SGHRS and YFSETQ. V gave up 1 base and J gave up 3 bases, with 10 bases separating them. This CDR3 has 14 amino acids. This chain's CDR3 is CASSLRPNEETQYF. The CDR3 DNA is TGCGCCAGCAGCTTGCGACCAAACGAAGAGACCCAGTACTTC.

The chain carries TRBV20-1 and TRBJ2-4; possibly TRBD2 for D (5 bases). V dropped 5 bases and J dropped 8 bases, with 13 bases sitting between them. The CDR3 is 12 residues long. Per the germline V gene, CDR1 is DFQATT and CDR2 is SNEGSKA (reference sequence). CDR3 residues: CSAPGKTDIQYF. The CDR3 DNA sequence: TGCAGTGCTCCCGGGAAGACGGACATTCAGTACTTC.

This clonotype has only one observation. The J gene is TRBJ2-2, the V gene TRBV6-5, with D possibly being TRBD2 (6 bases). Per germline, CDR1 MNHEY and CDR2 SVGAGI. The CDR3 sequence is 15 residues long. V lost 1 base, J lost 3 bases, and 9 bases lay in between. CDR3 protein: CASSYLGLDTGELFF. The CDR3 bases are TGTGCCAGCAGTTACTTGGGACTGGACACCGGGGAGCTGTTTTTT.

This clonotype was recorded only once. The CDR3 coding sequence is TGTGCCAGCACCCAAATCACTAGCGGGGCGCTCTCCTACGAGCAGTACTTC. Amino acids: CASTQITSGALSYEQYF. The chain joins TRBV7-9 to TRBJ2-7; 10 bases line up with TRBD2. The CDR3 covers 17 residues. The V and J ends lost 7 bases and 0 bases, in that order; junction bases with no gene match: 12. CDR1 and CDR2 (germline): SEHNR, FQNEAQ (reference sequence).